The clone carrying this T cell receptor beta chain was observed at least ten times. Antigen: not known. This CDR3 is built from 12 residues. The V and J ends lost 1 base and 8 bases respectively, with 8 bases between them. Looked up from germline, CDR1 is LGHNA and CDR2 is YNFKEQ. TCRdb redid the calling of the 5' RACE reads with MiXCR, one entry per CDR3 protein. Among about 57,000 distinct CDR3 sequences listed, about 25% were seen once. Cells sorted as Tregs were CD4+, CD25+ and CD127-/low. Study-wide findings and caveats: In terms of TCR gene usage, tumor memory CD4+ T cells clustered together with blood and lymph node memory CD4+ cells, as well as with lymph node naive CD4+ cells. Whole repertoires were not studied in the larger cohort, only one V-J beta rearrangement. Tumor Treg TCRs overlapped most with tumor naive CD4+ cells.

The receptor's source is a female donor with breast cancer. Sequences were obtained from tumor-infiltrating Tregs sorted from the breast tumor. This chain joins TRBV4-2 and TRBJ1-1, with a possible D match to TRBD1 (6 bases). The CDR3 nucleotides are TGTGCCAGCAGCCAAGGGACAGCCGAAGCTTTCTTT. Translation: CASSQGTAEAFF.